These 16 T cell receptor beta chains were sequenced from one sample in a study of T cell repertoires in cytomegalovirus infection. A single record per CDR3 protein comes from TCRdb applying MiXCR to the reads. The sample contains fewer than 650,000 distinct CDR3 sequences, about 40% of which appear only once. For these TCRs, the target antigens are not known. The sequences come from cultured PBMCs, collected from culture after CMV antigen stimulation. These receptor sequences come from a human donor in good health (CMV status not recorded). Some clones in this sample may be carry-over from other donors' samples.

CDR3 in DNA: TGTGCCAGCAGTTTTTCTACTGGGTTCCGGGAGGCCGGGGAGCTGTTTTTT. It yields the protein CASSFSTGFREAGELFF. The rearrangement joins TRBV28 to TRBJ2-2; TRBD2 aligns across 7 bases. This CDR3 comprises 17 residues. CDR1 and CDR2 (germline): MDHEN, SYDVKM. The ends lost 3 bases at V and 6 bases at J; junction bases unmatched: 13.

This clonotype was detected only a few times. The chain recombines TRBV19 with TRBJ2-7; a possible D gene is TRBD2 (6 bases). The V end was cut by 4 bases, the J end by 4 bases, with 20 bases between. This CDR3 is 16 amino acids long. Germline-derived CDR1 and CDR2 are LNHDA and SQIVND (reference sequence). CDR3 region: CASSKGGILQEYEQYF. Here the CDR3 DNA reads TGTGCCAGTAGTAAAGGCGGGATTCTGCAGGAATACGAGCAGTACTTC. The entire variable domain, with the rest obtained from reference TRBV19 and TRBJ2-7, is as follows: DGGITQSPKYLFRKEGQNVTLSCEQNLNHDAMYWYRQDPGQGLRLIYYSQIVNDFQKGDIAEGYSVSREKKESFPLTVTSAQKNPTAFYLCASSKGGILQEYEQYFGPGTRLTVT.

This rearrangement joins TRBV7-9 to TRBJ1-2; no clear D. The germline V gene has CDR1 SEHNR and CDR2 FQNEAQ (reference sequence). Trimming removed 3 bases at V and 7 bases at J, with 15 bases between. The CDR3 totals 14 residues. CDR3 in DNA: TGTGCCAGCAGCTTTGGTTCAGCCGACTCTGGCTACACCTTC. Its protein product is CASSFGSADSGYTF.

V gene TRBV7-8 combines with J gene TRBJ2-1, with 9 bases identical to TRBD1. V trimming: 4 bases; J trimming: 5 bases; junction bases outside the gene matches: 6. The CDR3 is 15 residues long. Germline CDR1 and CDR2: SGHVS and FQNEAQ. The CDR3 nucleotides are TGTGCCAGCAGCTCCGACAGGGGGGAGAACAATGAGCAGTTCTTC. Translated, it gives CASSSDRGENNEQFF.

The chain recombines TRBV6-1 with TRBJ1-2; possible D gene TRBD1, 6 bases. V shed 7 bases and J shed 0 bases, with 15 bases lying between them. Germline assignment: CDR1 MNHNS and CDR2 SASEGT. CDR3 size: 15 residues. The CDR3 coding sequence is TGTGCCAGCACTAAAGGACAGCCAGCTAACTATGGCTACACCTTC. Its protein product is CASTKGQPANYGYTF.

The chain recombines TRBV7-2 with TRBJ1-1, with a weak D call TRBD1 (6 bases). CDR1 and CDR2 (germline): SGHTA, FQGNSA. The CDR3 runs 16 residues. V shed 1 base and J shed 3 bases, with 15 bases lying between them. CDR3 sequence reads: CASSLVRGLRDTEAFF. The CDR3 DNA sequence: TGTGCCAGCAGCTTAGTTCGGGGGCTCAGGGACACTGAAGCTTTCTTT.

The chain links TRBV28 to TRBJ2-3; a weak D match, TRBD2 (6 bases). Germline V lookup: CDR1 MDHEN, CDR2 SYDVKM. CDR3 length equals 15 residues. The V end was cut by 6 bases, the J end by 6 bases, with 19 bases between. Here the CDR3 reads CASSPGLLGLDTQYF. CDR3 bases: TGTGCCAGCAGCCCCGGACTATTAGGTTTGGATACGCAGTATTTT.

This chain links TRBV28 with TRBJ1-2, with D uncertain. This CDR3 is 15 amino acids long. Trimming cost V 2 bases and J 2 bases, with 12 bases left between them. In germline, CDR1 is MDHEN, CDR2 SYDVKM. In DNA, the CDR3 is TGTGCCAGCAGTTTACGTGGACGCATGAACTATGGCTACACCTTC. Translating gives CASSLRGRMNYGYTF.

The sample holds a few counts of this clonotype. This chain joins TRBV7-2 and TRBJ2-5; TRBD2 matches at 9 bases. V lost 1 base, J lost 5 bases, and 8 bases stayed unmatched. From germline, CDR1 is SGHTA and CDR2 FQGNSA. This CDR3 has 16 amino acids. The CDR3 nucleotides read TGTGCCAGCAGCTTAGTTGGCGGGGGGGCTTCGGAGACCCAGTACTTC. This gives the protein CASSLVGGGASETQYF.

The table lists this clonotype with a few counts. The chain carries TRBV10-3 and TRBJ2-2; TRBD2 matches at 9 bases. The CDR3 extends over 14 amino acids. J gave up 5 bases and V 6 bases, and 4 bases lay outside the gene matches. CDR1 and CDR2 (germline): ENHRY, SYGVKD. The CDR3 bases are TGTGCCATCAGCGGGACTAGCCGGACCGGGGAGCTGTTTTTT. It is translated as CAISGTSRTGELFF.

This clonotype appeared a few times. The chain links TRBV7-2 to TRBJ2-1; D unclear. Germline V gives CDR1 SGHTA, CDR2 FQGNSA. V lost 7 bases to trimming and J lost 8 bases, with 15 bases between them. This CDR3 region has 13 residues. The CDR3 here is CASTPDPQDEQFF. For the CDR3, the DNA is TGTGCCAGCACCCCGGACCCCCAGGATGAGCAGTTCTTC.

This clonotype occurred a few times. The chain uses TRBV19 and TRBJ2-5; D might be TRBD2 (5 bases). V lost 5 bases and J 1 base, leaving 14 bases between the germline ends. The CDR3 loop spans 15 amino acids. Germline-derived CDR1 and CDR2 are LNHDA and SQIVND (reference sequence). The CDR3 bases are TGTGCCAGTAGTTCCCGAAAAAGCGGCCAAGAGACCCAGTACTTC. Protein sequence: CASSSRKSGQETQYF.

This clonotype occurred a few times. This rearrangement joins TRBV7-2 to TRBJ2-2; maybe TRBD2 (6 bases). This CDR3 has 15 residues. Trimming took off 4 bases at V and 7 bases at J, with 16 bases between the two ends. Germline V gene sequence: CDR1 SGHTA, CDR2 FQGNSA. CDR3 DNA sequence: TGTGCCAGCAGCTCCCAGGTTCGCGGGGTCGGGGAGCTGTTTTTT. The encoded protein is CASSSQVRGVGELFF.

In this sample, this clonotype turned up a few times. The chain carries TRBV4-1 and TRBJ2-3, with unresolved D. V was cut by 0 bases and J by 0 bases, with 13 bases left in between. The CDR3 covers 17 residues. CDR1 MGHRA and CDR2 YSYEKL come from the germline V gene. The CDR3 sequence is CASSQEPGLPSTDTQYF. In DNA, the CDR3 is TGCGCCAGCAGCCAAGAGCCAGGTCTTCCTAGCACAGATACGCAGTATTTT.

This clonotype has just a few counts. The chain joins TRBV6-1 to TRBJ2-5; D gene uncertain. The germline gives CDR1 MNHNS, CDR2 SASEGT. Trimming pared 8 bases from V and 5 bases from J, leaving 9 bases between. The CDR3 sequence is 11 residues long. As DNA, the CDR3 is TGTGCCAGCCACAGAATGGAGACCCAGTACTTC. It is translated as CASHRMETQYF.

This clonotype has a handful of counts. The V call is TRBV15, the J call TRBJ2-1, with D unclear. V was trimmed by 2 bases and J by 5 bases, leaving 7 bases between them. The CDR3 loop spans 13 amino acids. Germline V gene sequence: CDR1 LNHNV, CDR2 YYDKDF (reference sequence). The CDR3 DNA reads TGTGCCACCAGCAGAACCAACAACAATGAGCAGTTCTTC. Amino acids: CATSRTNNNEQFF.